What follows is one T cell receptor (beta chain) and its context. This receptor's antigen is unknown. No base quality values were provided; no much bigger clone lies one nucleotide off. The entry originates in a study of low-dose radiotherapy and immunotherapy resistance in tumors (dated by TCRdb to 2022 to 2024). Some background on the complete study: Patients in Cohort 1 were given 0.5 Gy per fraction every 2 weeks, and the prescribed total PTV dose was 6.5 Gy. In Cohort 2, 1 Gy per fraction was delivered every two weeks, for a total of 13 Gy over 26 weeks. Nivolumab and ipilimumab were both given intravenously, with nivolumab at a 240 mg flat dose every two weeks and ipilimumab at 1 mg/kg every six weeks. Cyclophosphamide 200 mg/m2 was administered intravenously every two weeks, one day before each radiation and immunotherapy administration. Patients took aspirin 300 mg orally once daily for four cycles, starting on cycle 1 day 1. The trial did not randomize participants into treatment groups. Eight patients were included in the translational analysis, namely three from the first dose cohort plus the first five from the second dose cohort.

Superscript III and a set of TRAV- and TRBV-specific primers were used to synthesize first-strand cDNA, so that both TCRalpha and TCRbeta chains were covered. TCRs were amplified for about 19 PCR cycles with Phusion, using a constant-region primer paired with the adapter attached to the V primers. Amplification of the isolated mRNA was done with the MessageAmp II aRNA Amplification Kit, which involved a roughly 15-hour in vitro transcription at 37 degrees C. The Dynabeads mRNA DIRECT Purification Kit was used to isolate mRNA for TCR sequencing. Indexed Illumina adapters were added in a second roughly 25-cycle Phusion PCR, and the resulting products were purified with AMPure XP beads. In the paper's pipeline: Custom Perl scripts were used to pool TCR sequences that encoded the same protein, to remove out-of-frame sequences, and to calculate the abundance of each clonotype. TCR sequences supported by only a single read were excluded from analysis. Among the metrics used to describe the repertoires were Shannon entropy, Gini index, clonality, richness, and the frequency of TCRs shared between repertoires. The public sequencing data were trimmed at Q25 with fastp and processed into clonotypes with MiXCR by TCRdb, which kept only in-frame beta chains. CDR3 protein sequences are deduplicated, and each keeps its most common genes and DNA. TCRdb assigned the V and J calls; the authors' analysis was not used. Across this sample there are about 14,000 distinct CDR3 sequences, with more than 60% seen only once. Of the sample, approximately 5% is held by the ten largest clones.

The cysteine opens and the phenylalanine closes a CDR3 of 15 amino acids. The entry retains the CDR3 DNA only, 45 bases that are in frame from base 1. From the germline V gene, CDR1 is SGHAT and CDR2 is FQNNGV. Germline trimming: 1 base from V, 9 bases from J; junction bases outside gene matches: 10. Donors were enrolled in RACIN, a single-arm phase I dose-escalation trial combining nivolumab, ipilimumab, aspirin, low-dose cyclophosphamide and low-dose radiotherapy. To be eligible, a patient needed to have an advanced solid tumor that was TIL-negative. The source is a human donor with advanced metastatic prostate, ovarian, gallbladder or colorectal cancer (not recorded which). This table probably holds off-target reads from a library built for another chain. The sequence joins TRBV11-2 to TRBJ2-3; 7 of the junction bases match TRBD1. The DNA is TGTGCCAGCAGCTTAGGGACAGGTAGCGTCGGCACGCAGTATTTT. Protein translation: CASSLGTGSVGTQYF.